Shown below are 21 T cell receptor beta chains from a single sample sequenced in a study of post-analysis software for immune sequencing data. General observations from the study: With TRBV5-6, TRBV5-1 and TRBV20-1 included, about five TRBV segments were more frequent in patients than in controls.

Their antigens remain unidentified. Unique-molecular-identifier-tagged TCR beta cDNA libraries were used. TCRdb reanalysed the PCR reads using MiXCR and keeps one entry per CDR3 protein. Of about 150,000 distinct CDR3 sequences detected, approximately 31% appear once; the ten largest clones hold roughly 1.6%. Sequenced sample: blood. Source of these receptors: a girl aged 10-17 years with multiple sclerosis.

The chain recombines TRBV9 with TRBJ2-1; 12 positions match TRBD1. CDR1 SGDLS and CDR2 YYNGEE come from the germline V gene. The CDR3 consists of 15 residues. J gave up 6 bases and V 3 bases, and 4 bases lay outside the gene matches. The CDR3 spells CASSARDRGPNEQFF. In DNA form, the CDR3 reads TGTGCCAGCAGCGCCCGGGACAGGGGGCCCAATGAGCAGTTCTTC.

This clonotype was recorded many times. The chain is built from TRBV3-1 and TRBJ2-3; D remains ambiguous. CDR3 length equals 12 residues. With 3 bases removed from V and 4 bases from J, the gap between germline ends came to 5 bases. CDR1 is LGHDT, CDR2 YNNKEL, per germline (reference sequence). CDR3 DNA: TGTGCCAGCAGCCAGACGTCAGATACGCAGTATTTT. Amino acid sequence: CASSQTSDTQYF.

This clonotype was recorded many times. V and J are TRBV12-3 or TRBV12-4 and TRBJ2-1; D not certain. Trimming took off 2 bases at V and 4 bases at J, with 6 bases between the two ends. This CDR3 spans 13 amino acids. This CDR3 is CASSLSAYNEQFF. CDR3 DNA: TGTGCCAGCAGTTTATCCGCGTACAATGAGCAGTTCTTC.

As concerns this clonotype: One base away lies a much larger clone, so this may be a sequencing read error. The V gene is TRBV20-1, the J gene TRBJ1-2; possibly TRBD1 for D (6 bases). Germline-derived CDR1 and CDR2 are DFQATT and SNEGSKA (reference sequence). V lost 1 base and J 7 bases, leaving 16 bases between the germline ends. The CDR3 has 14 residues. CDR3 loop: CSARGKLGAAGYTF. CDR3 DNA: TGCAGTGCTAGAGGGAAGCTGGGGGCAGCTGGCTACACCTTC.

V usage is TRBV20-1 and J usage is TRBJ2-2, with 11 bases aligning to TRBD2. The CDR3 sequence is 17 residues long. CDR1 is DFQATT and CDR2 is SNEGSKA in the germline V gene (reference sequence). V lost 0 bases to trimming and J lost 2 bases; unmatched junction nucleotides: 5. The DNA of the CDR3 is TGCAGTGCTAGAGATAGACTAGCGGGAATAAACACCGGGGAGCTGTTTTTT. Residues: CSARDRLAGINTGELFF.

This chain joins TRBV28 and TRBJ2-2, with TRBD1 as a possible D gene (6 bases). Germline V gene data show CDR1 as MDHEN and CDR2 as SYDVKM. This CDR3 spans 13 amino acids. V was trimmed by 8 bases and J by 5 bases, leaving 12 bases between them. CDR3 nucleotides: TGTGCCAGCCAGGGGTATGCGACCGGGGAGCTGTTTTTT. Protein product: CASQGYATGELFF.

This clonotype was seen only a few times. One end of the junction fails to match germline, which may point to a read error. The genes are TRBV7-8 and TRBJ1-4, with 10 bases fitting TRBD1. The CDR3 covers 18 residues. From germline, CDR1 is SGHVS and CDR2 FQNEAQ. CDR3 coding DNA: TGTGTCAGCAGCTTAGCACCCGGGACAGGGGAGGCTAATGAAAAACTGTTTTTT. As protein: CVSSLAPGTGEANEKLFF.

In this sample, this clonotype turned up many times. The CDR3 region has the DNA TGTGCCAGCAGCTTGAGTCCAGGAACGACCTACGAGCAGTACTTC. It encodes CASSLSPGTTYEQYF. The chain links TRBV5-5 to TRBJ2-7, with D uncertain. The V end was cut by 1 base, the J end by 2 bases, with 13 bases between. CDR1 and CDR2 (germline): SGHKS, YYEKEE (reference sequence). The CDR3 has 15 amino acids.

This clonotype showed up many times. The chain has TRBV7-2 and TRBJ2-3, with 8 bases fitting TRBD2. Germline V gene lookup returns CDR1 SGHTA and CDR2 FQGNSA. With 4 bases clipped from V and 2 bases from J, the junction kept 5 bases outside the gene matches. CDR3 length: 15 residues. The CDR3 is CASSSAAGATDTQYF. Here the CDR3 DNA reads TGTGCCAGCAGCTCCGCAGCGGGAGCCACAGATACGCAGTATTTT.

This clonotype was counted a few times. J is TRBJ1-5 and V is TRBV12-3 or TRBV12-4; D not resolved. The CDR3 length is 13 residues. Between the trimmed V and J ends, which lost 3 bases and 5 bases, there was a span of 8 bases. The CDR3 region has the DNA TGTGCCAGCAGTTTGGGCGAGGATCAGCCCCAGCATTTT. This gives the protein CASSLGEDQPQHF.

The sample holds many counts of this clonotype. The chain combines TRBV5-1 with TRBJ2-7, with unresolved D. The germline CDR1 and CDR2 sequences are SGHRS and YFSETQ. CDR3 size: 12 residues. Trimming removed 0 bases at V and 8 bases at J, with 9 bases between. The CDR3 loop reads CASSLDGPQQYF. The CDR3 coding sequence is TGCGCCAGCAGCTTGGACGGTCCGCAGCAGTACTTC.

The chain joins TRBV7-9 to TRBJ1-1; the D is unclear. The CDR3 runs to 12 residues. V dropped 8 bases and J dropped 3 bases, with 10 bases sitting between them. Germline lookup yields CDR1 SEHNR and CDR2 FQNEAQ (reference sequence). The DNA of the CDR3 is TGTGCCAGCGGCGGACGGGACACTGAAGCTTTCTTT. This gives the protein CASGGRDTEAFF.

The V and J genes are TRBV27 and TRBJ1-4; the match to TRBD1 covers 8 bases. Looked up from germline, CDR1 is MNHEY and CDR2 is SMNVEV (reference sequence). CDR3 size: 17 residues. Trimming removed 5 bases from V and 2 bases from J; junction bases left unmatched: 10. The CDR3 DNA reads TGTGCCAGCAGTCACCTAACGACAGGGGAGACTAATGAAAAACTGTTTTTT. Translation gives CASSHLTTGETNEKLFF.

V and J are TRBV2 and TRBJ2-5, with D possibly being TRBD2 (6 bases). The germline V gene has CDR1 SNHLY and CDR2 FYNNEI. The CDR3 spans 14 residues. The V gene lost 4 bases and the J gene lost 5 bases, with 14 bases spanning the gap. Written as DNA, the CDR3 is TGTGCCAGCAGTGCCCCGGGACTCGTGGAGACCCAGTACTTC. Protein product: CASSAPGLVETQYF. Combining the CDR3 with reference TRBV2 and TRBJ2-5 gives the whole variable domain EPEVTQTPSHQVTQMGQEVILRCVPISNHLYFYWYRQILGQKVEFLVSFYNNEISEKSEIFDDQFSVERPDGSNFTLKIRSTKLEDSAMYFCASSAPGLVETQYFGPGTRLLVL.

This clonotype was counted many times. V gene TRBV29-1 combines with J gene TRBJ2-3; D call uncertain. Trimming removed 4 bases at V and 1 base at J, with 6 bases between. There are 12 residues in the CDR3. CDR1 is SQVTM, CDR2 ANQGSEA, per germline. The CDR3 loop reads CSVAQGTDTQYF. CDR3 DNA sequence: TGCAGCGTTGCGCAAGGCACAGATACGCAGTATTTT.

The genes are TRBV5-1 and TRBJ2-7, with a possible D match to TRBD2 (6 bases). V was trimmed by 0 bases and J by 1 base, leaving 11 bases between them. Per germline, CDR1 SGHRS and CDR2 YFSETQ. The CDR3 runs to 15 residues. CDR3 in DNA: TGCGCCAGCAGCTTGGTTGTGGGAGGATCCTACGAGCAGTACTTC. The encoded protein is CASSLVVGGSYEQYF.

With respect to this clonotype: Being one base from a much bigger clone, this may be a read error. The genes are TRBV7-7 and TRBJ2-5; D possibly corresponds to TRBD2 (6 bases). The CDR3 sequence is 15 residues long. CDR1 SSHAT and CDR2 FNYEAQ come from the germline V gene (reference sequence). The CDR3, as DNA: TGTGCTAGCAGCCCCACCGGAGGGGCGGAAGAGACCCAGTACTTC. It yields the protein CASSPTGGAEETQYF.

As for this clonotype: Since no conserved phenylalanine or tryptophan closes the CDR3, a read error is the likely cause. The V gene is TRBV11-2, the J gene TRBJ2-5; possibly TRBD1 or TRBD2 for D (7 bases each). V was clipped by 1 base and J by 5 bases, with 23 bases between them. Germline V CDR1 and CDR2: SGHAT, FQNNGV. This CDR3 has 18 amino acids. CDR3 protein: CASSLVRGQGGIGETQYL. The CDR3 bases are TGTGCCAGCAGCTTAGTTAGGGGGCAGGGGGGGATCGGTGAGACCCAGTACTTA.

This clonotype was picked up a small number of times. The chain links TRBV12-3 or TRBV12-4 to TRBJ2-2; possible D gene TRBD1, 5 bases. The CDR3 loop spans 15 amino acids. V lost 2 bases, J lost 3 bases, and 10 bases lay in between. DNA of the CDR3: TGTGCCAGCAGTTTACCAGGGTTGGACACCGGGGAGCTGTTTTTT. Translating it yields CASSLPGLDTGELFF.

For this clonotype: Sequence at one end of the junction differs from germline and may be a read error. In nucleotides, the CDR3 is TGCACCAGCAGTACACTAGCGGGAGAGGGTCGTACGCAGTATTTT. Amino acid sequence: CTSSTLAGEGRTQYF. This rearrangement joins TRBV5-1 to TRBJ2-3; 11 nucleotides line up with TRBD2. The CDR3 has 15 residues. Germline CDR1 is SGHRS and CDR2 is YFSETQ.

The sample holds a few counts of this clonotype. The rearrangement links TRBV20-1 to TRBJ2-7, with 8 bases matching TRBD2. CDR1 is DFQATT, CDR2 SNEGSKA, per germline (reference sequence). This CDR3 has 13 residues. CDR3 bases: TGCACCCACCTGAGCGGGGGTTACTACGAGCAGTACTTC. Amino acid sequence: CTHLSGGYYEQYF.